Below, one T cell receptor beta chain is given with its context. Its antigen is undetermined. A second PCR, run for roughly 7 to 11 cycles, used a sample-barcoded 5' primer plus a J-beta primer mix. TCRdb recomputed calls from the 5' RACE reads with MiXCR, one row per CDR3 protein. The data hold fewer than 1,200,000 distinct CDR3 sequences, with approximately 25% observed a single time. This sample was taken from a study of blood T cells in healthy people across ages. Study-level information: Using template switching, researchers captured about one barcoded beta molecule for each two T cells. Study results and caveats: Donor CMV status was unknown, possibly confounding expanded clonotype changes.

The CDR3 has 15 amino acids. Germline loops: CDR1 LGHDT, CDR2 YNNKEL (reference sequence). Trimming cost V 1 base and J 4 bases, with 12 bases left between them. The same sample was also studied in work on T cells of mothers and their children. That work adds: Second-PCR amplification with M1S added sample barcodes and 2-4 random nucleotides.

The V gene is TRBV3-1, the J gene TRBJ2-3; D is perhaps TRBD2 (6 bases). Material: blood. This receptor was identified in a girl aged 2 to 10 in good health. CDR3 sequence: CASSQAGLAPDTQYF. DNA of the CDR3: TGTGCCAGCAGCCAAGCGGGACTCGCGCCAGATACGCAGTATTTT.